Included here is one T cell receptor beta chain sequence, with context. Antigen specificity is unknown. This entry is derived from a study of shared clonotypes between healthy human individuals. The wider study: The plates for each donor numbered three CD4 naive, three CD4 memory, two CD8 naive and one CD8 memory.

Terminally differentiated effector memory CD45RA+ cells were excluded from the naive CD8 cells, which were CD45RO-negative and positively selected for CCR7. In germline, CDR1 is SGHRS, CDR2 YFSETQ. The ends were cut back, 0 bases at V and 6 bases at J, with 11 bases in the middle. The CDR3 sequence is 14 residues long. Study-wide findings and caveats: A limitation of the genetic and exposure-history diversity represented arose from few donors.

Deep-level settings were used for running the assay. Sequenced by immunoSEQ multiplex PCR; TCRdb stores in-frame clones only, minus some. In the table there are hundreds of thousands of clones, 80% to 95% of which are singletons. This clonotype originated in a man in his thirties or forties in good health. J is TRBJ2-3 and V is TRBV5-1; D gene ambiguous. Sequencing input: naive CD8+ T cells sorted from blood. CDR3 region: CASSLEPSEDTQYF. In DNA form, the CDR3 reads TGCGCCAGCAGCTTGGAGCCTAGTGAGGATACGCAGTATTTT. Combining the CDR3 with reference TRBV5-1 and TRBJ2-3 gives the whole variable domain KAGVTQTPRYLIKTRGQQVTLSCSPISGHRSVSWYQQTPGQGLQFLFEYFSETQRNKGNFPGRFSGRQFSNSRSEMNVSTLELGDSALYLCASSLEPSEDTQYFGPGTRLTVL.